These 31 T cell receptor beta chains originate from one sample sequenced in a study of blood T cell repertoires in COVID-19. Using immunoSEQ multiplex PCR, the repertoire was profiled, and TCRdb retains in-frame clones only, with some absent. The top ten hold about 7.7% of the sample, which has 40,000 to 45,000 clones, about nine tenths seen once. The specimen was peripheral blood. The receptors were sampled from a man aged 60 to 69 with active COVID-19.

This rearrangement joins TRBV2 to TRBJ2-1; 9 bases match TRBD1. Germline values: CDR1 SNHLY, CDR2 FYNNEI. The length of the CDR3 is 15 residues. Trimming removed 9 bases from V and 1 base from J; junction bases left unmatched: 7. The CDR3 DNA reads TGTGCCAGGACCGGGACAGGGCCATCCTACAATGAGCAGTTCTTC. It translates to CARTGTGPSYNEQFF.

CDR3 in DNA: TGTGCCAGCAGCTTAGATATGGCCAGATCAGATACGCAGTATTTT. Translation: CASSLDMARSDTQYF. This chain joins TRBV11-2 and TRBJ2-3; D unresolved. There are 15 residues in the CDR3. Germline V gene sequence: CDR1 SGHAT, CDR2 FQNNGV. V was pared by 0 bases and J by 4 bases, with 11 bases between.

The gene calls are TRBV21-1 and TRBJ2-5; no check of the table's D call, TRBD1, against the DNA was made. TRBV21-1 is labeled a pseudogene. This CDR3 is 16 amino acids long. This chain's CDR3 is CASSKDGDRGPETQYF. Here the CDR3 DNA reads TGTGCCAGCAGCAAAGATGGGGACAGGGGGCCTGAGACCCAGTACTTC.

The V call is TRBV18, the J call TRBJ1-1, with 7 bases lining up with TRBD1. The CDR3 totals 14 residues. After removal of 3 bases from V and 7 bases from J, the junction contained 8 bases not matched to a gene. Germline V lookup: CDR1 KGHSH, CDR2 LQKENI. The DNA for the CDR3 is TGTGCCAGCTCACCCGACAGGGTGGTGGGTGAAGCTTTCTTT. Encoded protein: CASSPDRVVGEAFF.

The genes are TRBV9 and TRBJ2-3; 8 bases map to TRBD2. Germline assignment: CDR1 SGDLS and CDR2 YYNGEE. With 4 bases clipped from V and 3 bases from J, the junction kept 16 bases outside the gene matches. CDR3 length: 18 residues. The CDR3 protein is CASSPSLAGLTLTDTQYF. CDR3 nucleotides: TGTGCCAGCAGCCCCTCCTTAGCGGGGTTGACTCTTACAGATACGCAGTATTTT.

J is TRBJ2-7 and V is TRBV9; tentative D call: TRBD2 (5 bases). CDR1 SGDLS and CDR2 YYNGEE come from the germline V gene. CDR3 length equals 13 residues. Between the trimmed V and J ends, which lost 4 bases and 0 bases, there was a span of 8 bases. CDR3 residues: CASSPGNSYEQYF. The CDR3 DNA follows: TGTGCCAGCAGCCCGGGGAACTCCTACGAGCAGTACTTC.

The chain is built from TRBV10-3 and TRBJ1-2; D is undetermined. The CDR3 loop spans 16 amino acids. The germline V and J ends were trimmed by 3 bases and 4 bases, with 18 bases remaining between them. CDR1 is ENHRY and CDR2 is SYGVKD in the germline V gene. Here the CDR3 reads CAISEVSRDIPYGYTF. The DNA of the CDR3 is TGTGCCATCAGTGAAGTATCAAGAGACATTCCCTATGGCTACACCTTC.

The chain joins TRBV11-2 to TRBJ2-3; 9 nucleotides line up with TRBD1. The CDR3 contains 16 residues. Germline CDR1 reads SGHAT; CDR2 reads FQNNGV. Unmatched junction bases numbered 9, after V lost 4 bases and J lost 4 bases. CDR3 protein: CASSSRGTGKADTQYF. Here the CDR3 DNA reads TGTGCCAGCAGCTCCAGAGGGACAGGGAAGGCAGATACGCAGTATTTT.

The rearrangement joins TRBV3-1 (or the pseudogene TRBV3-2) to TRBJ2-5, with 10 bases lining up with TRBD2. The CDR3 extends over 14 amino acids. In germline, CDR1 is LGHDT, CDR2 YNNKEL (reference sequence). The V gene end was trimmed by 8 bases and the J gene end by 1 base; junction bases not matched to a gene: 4. CDR3 sequence: CASGTSGTQETQYF. For the CDR3, the DNA is TGTGCCAGCGGTACTAGCGGGACCCAAGAGACCCAGTACTTC.

The chain is built from TRBV7-6 and TRBJ2-3; D uncertain. The ends were cut back, 5 bases at V and 7 bases at J, with 4 bases in the middle. The CDR3 consists of 10 residues. Germline V lookup: CDR1 SGHVS, CDR2 FNYEAQ. Here the CDR3 reads CASSPHTQYF. In DNA, the CDR3 is TGTGCCAGCAGCCCTCATACGCAGTATTTT.

CDR3 region: CAISGQTLTGGSYEQYF. Written as DNA, the CDR3 is TGTGCCATCTCCGGACAAACTTTAACTGGCGGCAGCTACGAGCAGTACTTC. The chain has TRBV10-3 and TRBJ2-7, with a possible D match to TRBD1 (5 bases). CDR1 is ENHRY, CDR2 SYGVKD, per germline. This CDR3 has 17 amino acids. The V and J ends lost 8 bases and 3 bases respectively, with 26 bases between them.

In its sample, this clone was seen once. The chain combines TRBV4-1 with TRBJ2-1; 9 bases are a match to TRBD2. This CDR3 region has 15 residues. Trimming removed 6 bases from V and 3 bases from J; junction bases left unmatched: 6. Per germline, CDR1 MGHRA and CDR2 YSYEKL. The CDR3 protein is CASRLRLADYNEQFF. The CDR3 nucleotides are TGCGCCAGCAGACTCAGACTAGCGGACTACAATGAGCAGTTCTTC.

This chain connects TRBV7-9 to TRBJ2-3; D not resolved. CDR3 size: 19 residues. With 3 bases removed from V and 1 base from J, the gap between germline ends came to 23 bases. Per germline, CDR1 SEHNR and CDR2 FQNEAQ (reference sequence). CDR3 region: CASSFPPAAHRGRTDTQYF. The CDR3 DNA follows: TGTGCCAGCAGCTTTCCGCCGGCCGCCCACCGCGGTCGCACAGATACGCAGTATTTT.

Judged by abundance, this clone is medium-sized (0.01 to 0.1%). The rearrangement joins TRBV6-2 or TRBV6-3 to TRBJ2-2; possibly TRBD1 for D (6 bases). The length of the CDR3 is 14 residues. From germline, CDR1 is MNHEY and CDR2 SVGEGT. Trimming pared 5 bases from V and 8 bases from J, leaving 15 bases between. The CDR3 spells CASSGNRETGELFF. The CDR3 nucleotides are TGTGCCAGCAGTGGCAACAGGGAAACGGGGGAGCTGTTTTTT.

The chain uses TRBV30 and TRBJ1-5; 7 positions agree with TRBD1. Germline CDR1 is GTSNPN and CDR2 is SVGIG (reference sequence). The CDR3 has 13 residues. Trimming cost V 5 bases and J 4 bases; bases outside gene matches: 5. In DNA form, the CDR3 reads TGTGCCTGGGACCAGGGACAGAATCAGCCCCAGCATTTT. Translated: CAWDQGQNQPQHF.

CDR3 sequence: CASSLSSNQPQHF. The CDR3 coding sequence is TGTGCCAGCAGCTTAAGCAGCAATCAGCCCCAGCATTTT. The J gene is TRBJ1-5, the V gene TRBV9; no clear D gene. This CDR3 spans 13 amino acids. V was clipped by 4 bases and J by 1 base, with 6 bases between them. CDR1 is SGDLS and CDR2 is YYNGEE in the germline V gene. The full variable domain, completed using reference TRBV9 and TRBJ1-5, is DSGVTQTPKHLITATGQRVTLRCSPRSGDLSVYWYQQSLDQGLQFLIQYYNGEERAKGNILERFSAQQFPDLHSELNLSSLELGDSALYFCASSLSSNQPQHFGDGTRLSIL.

This rearrangement joins TRBV28 to TRBJ2-5, with 11 bases that match TRBD2. The trim removed 6 bases at V and 0 bases at J, leaving 9 bases unmatched. Germline lookup yields CDR1 MDHEN and CDR2 SYDVKM. The CDR3 covers 17 residues. The DNA for the CDR3 is TGTGCCAGCAGCCCCGGGACTAGCGGCCTGTACCAAGAGACCCAGTACTTC. It yields the protein CASSPGTSGLYQETQYF.

This clone was seen a single time. The J gene is TRBJ1-4, the V gene TRBV6-1, with D maybe TRBD1 (6 bases). Trimming pared 2 bases from V and 8 bases from J, leaving 18 bases between. The length of the CDR3 is 16 residues. Germline V gene sequence: CDR1 MNHNS, CDR2 SASEGT. The CDR3 sequence: CASSETGSVAREKLFF. The CDR3 DNA follows: TGTGCCAGCAGTGAAACAGGGAGTGTCGCACGGGAAAAACTGTTTTTT.

This sequence joins TRBV5-4 and TRBJ1-1, with TRBD1 matching 7 bases. CDR1 and CDR2 from the germline V gene are SGHNT and YYREEE (reference sequence). The V and J ends lost 0 bases and 5 bases, in that order; junction bases with no gene match: 7. The CDR3 length is 15 residues. DNA for the CDR3: TGTGCCAGCAGCTTGGAACAGGGGTGGGGGACTGAAGCTTTCTTT. Translated, it gives CASSLEQGWGTEAFF.

This chain connects TRBV18 to TRBJ1-4; 7 nucleotides line up with TRBD1. V was clipped by 6 bases and J by 7 bases; unmatched bases: 5. The CDR3 consists of 13 residues. Germline CDR1 reads KGHSH; CDR2 reads LQKENI. The CDR3 bases are TGTGCCAGCTCCACAGGGGCGGGTGAAAAACTGTTTTTT. Translating gives CASSTGAGEKLFF.

This chain joins TRBV5-1 and TRBJ2-7, with 11 bases lining up with TRBD2. Losses at the gene ends were 0 bases for V and 0 bases for J; bases not matched to a gene: 2. The germline gives CDR1 SGHRS, CDR2 YFSETQ. CDR3 size: 16 residues. CDR3 coding DNA: TGCGCCAGCAGCTTGGGACTAGCGGGATTCTCCTACGAGCAGTACTTC. Amino acid sequence: CASSLGLAGFSYEQYF.

V usage is TRBV9 and J usage is TRBJ1-2; tentatively, D is TRBD1 (6 bases). Germline lookup yields CDR1 SGDLS and CDR2 YYNGEE. The V end lost 0 bases, the J end lost 3 bases, and 6 bases lay between the germline ends. This CDR3 has 13 amino acids. The CDR3 spells CASSVAGDYGYTF. The DNA for the CDR3 is TGTGCCAGCAGCGTAGCAGGGGACTATGGCTACACCTTC.

The rearrangement joins TRBV9 to TRBJ1-6; D remains ambiguous. The CDR3 loop spans 13 amino acids. V lost 0 bases and J 7 bases, leaving 5 bases between the germline ends. Germline assignment: CDR1 SGDLS and CDR2 YYNGEE. This CDR3 is CASSVVENSPLHF. The CDR3, as DNA: TGTGCCAGCAGCGTAGTGGAGAATTCACCCCTCCACTTT.

The rearrangement links TRBV6-5 to TRBJ2-7; D not resolved. CDR3 length: 12 amino acids. The V end lost 5 bases, the J end lost 6 bases, and 11 bases lay between the germline ends. The germline V gene has CDR1 MNHEY and CDR2 SVGAGI. The CDR3 reads CASSRGTSEQYF. In DNA, the CDR3 is TGTGCCAGCAGTCGCGGAACTTCCGAGCAGTACTTC.

The J gene is TRBJ1-1, the V gene TRBV5-1, with D tentatively TRBD1 (5 bases). Germline-derived CDR1 and CDR2 are SGHRS and YFSETQ. Trimming stripped 4 bases from V and 5 bases from J, with 12 bases between. The CDR3 is made up of 13 amino acids. This chain's CDR3 is CASSPAGDTEAFF. CDR3 nucleotides: TGCGCCAGCAGCCCGGCGGGGGATACTGAAGCTTTCTTT.

The chain is built from TRBV5-1 and TRBJ2-2, with D maybe TRBD1 (6 bases). Trimming took 6 bases from V and 0 from J, leaving 15 bases between them. This CDR3 comprises 16 residues. The germline V gene has CDR1 SGHRS and CDR2 YFSETQ. The CDR3 loop is CASTHEGGTNTGELFF. The CDR3 DNA is TGCGCCAGCACACATGAAGGGGGTACGAACACCGGGGAGCTGTTTTTT. The full variable domain, in which reference TRBV5-1 and TRBJ2-2 provide the parts outside the CDR3, is KAGVTQTPRYLIKTRGQQVTLSCSPISGHRSVSWYQQTPGQGLQFLFEYFSETQRNKGNFPGRFSGRQFSNSRSEMNVSTLELGDSALYLCASTHEGGTNTGELFFGEGSRLTVL.

The chain has TRBV10-3 and TRBJ2-4, with D possibly being TRBD1 (6 bases). Germline V gene sequence: CDR1 ENHRY, CDR2 SYGVKD. Trimming cost V 0 bases and J 6 bases, with 12 bases left between them. The CDR3 has 15 amino acids. CDR3 residues: CAISESSGDGNIQYF. CDR3 bases: TGTGCCATCAGTGAGTCATCAGGGGACGGAAACATTCAGTACTTC.

This clone was counted a single time. The V and J genes are TRBV7-3 and TRBJ2-7; 9 bases line up with TRBD2. V lost 5 bases, J lost 5 bases, and 10 bases stayed unmatched. The germline V gene has CDR1 SGHTA and CDR2 FQGTGA. The CDR3 has 15 residues. CDR3 region: CASSAVAGAEHEQYF. The CDR3 region has the DNA TGTGCCAGCAGCGCGGTAGCGGGAGCTGAACACGAGCAGTACTTC.

The chain is built from TRBV7-8 and TRBJ1-2; the D is unclear. The CDR3 is 12 residues long. Germline CDR1 reads SGHVS; CDR2 reads FQNEAQ. V lost 3 bases, J lost 7 bases, and 9 bases lay in between. CDR3 loop: CASSLRESGYTF. CDR3 nucleotides: TGTGCCAGCAGCTTGAGGGAATCTGGCTACACCTTC.

The rearrangement uses TRBV19 and TRBJ2-5, with 7 positions matching TRBD1. V shed 0 bases, J shed 5 bases, and the junction held 0 bases outside the gene matches. CDR1 is LNHDA and CDR2 is SQIVND in the germline V gene (reference sequence). The CDR3 length is 13 residues. CDR3 bases: TGTGCCAGTAGTATAGACAGGGGGGAGACCCAGTACTTC. It encodes CASSIDRGETQYF. The full variable domain, its missing parts supplied by reference TRBV19 and TRBJ2-5, is DGGITQSPKYLFRKEGQNVTLSCEQNLNHDAMYWYRQDPGQGLRLIYYSQIVNDFQKGDIAEGYSVSREKKESFPLTVTSAQKNPTAFYLCASSIDRGETQYFGPGTRLLVL.

The chain joins TRBV19 to TRBJ2-3, with a weak D call TRBD1 (6 bases). V lost 3 bases and J 2 bases, leaving 12 bases between the germline ends. This CDR3 is 15 amino acids long. Germline V CDR1 and CDR2: LNHDA, SQIVND (reference sequence). The CDR3 reads CASSMAQGNTDTQYF. The CDR3 coding sequence is TGTGCCAGTAGTATGGCACAGGGAAACACAGATACGCAGTATTTT.